The text below deals with one T cell receptor (beta chain). This record belongs to a study of blood T cell repertoires in COVID-19. About the research overall: Donors in the United States, Italy and Spain gave samples during acute or convalescent COVID-19.

Method: immunoSEQ multiplex PCR; TCRdb's copy keeps in-frame clones and lacks some. The sample has fewer than 350,000 clones, roughly 93% seen once. Per the germline V gene, CDR1 is MNHEY and CDR2 is SVGAGI. With V trimmed by 10 bases and J by 8 bases, 12 bases remained unmatched. There are 13 residues in the CDR3. Residents of around 24 US areas, aged about 18 to 89 years, made up the participants. Membership in each cohort depended on participant-reported clinical history. This clonotype originated in a woman aged 40 to 50 with acute COVID-19. The V and J genes are TRBV6-5 and TRBJ1-1, with 8 positions matching TRBD1. Input material: PBMCs or T cells enriched from blood (not recorded which). This CDR3 reads CATVVPGGTEAFF. Written as DNA, the CDR3 is TGTGCCACCGTGGTCCCAGGGGGCACAGAAGCTTTCTTT.